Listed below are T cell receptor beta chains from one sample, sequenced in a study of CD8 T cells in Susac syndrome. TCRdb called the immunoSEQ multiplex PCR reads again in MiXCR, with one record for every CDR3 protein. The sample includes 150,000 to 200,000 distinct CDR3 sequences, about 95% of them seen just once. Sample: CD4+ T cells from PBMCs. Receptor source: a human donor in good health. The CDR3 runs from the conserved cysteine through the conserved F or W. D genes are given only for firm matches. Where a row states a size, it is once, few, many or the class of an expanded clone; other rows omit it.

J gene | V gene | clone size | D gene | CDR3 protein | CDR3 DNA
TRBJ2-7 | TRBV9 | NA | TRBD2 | CASSVGLAGGFYEQYF | TGTGCCAGCAGCGTAGGACTAGCGGGAGGATTCTACGAGCAGTACTTC
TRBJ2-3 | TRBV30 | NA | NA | CAWKERTDTQYF | TGTGCCTGGAAGGAGCGCACAGATACGCAGTATTTT
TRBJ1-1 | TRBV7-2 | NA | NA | CASMLYRGRTEAFF | TGTGCCAGCATGCTGTACCGGGGCCGCACTGAAGCTTTCTTT
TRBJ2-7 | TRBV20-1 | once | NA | CSALPGRSHEQYF | TGCAGTGCTCTCCCGGGGAGGTCCCACGAGCAGTACTTC
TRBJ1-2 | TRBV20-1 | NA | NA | CSANTDGPPGYTF | TGCAGTGCGAACACTGACGGTCCTCCGGGCTACACCTTC
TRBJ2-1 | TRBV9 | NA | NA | CASTRGSGYNEQFF | TGTGCCAGCACGCGGGGATCGGGGTACAATGAGCAGTTCTTC
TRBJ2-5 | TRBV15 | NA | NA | CATSDHLGGRETQYF | TGTGCCACCAGCGATCACTTAGGGGGGAGGGAGACCCAGTACTTC
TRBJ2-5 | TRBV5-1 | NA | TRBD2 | CASSWGGLAERETQYF | TGCGCCAGCAGCTGGGGAGGACTAGCGGAAAGGGAGACCCAGTACTTC
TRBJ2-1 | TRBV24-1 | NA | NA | CATSPGYNEQFF | TGTGCCACCTCCCCGGGGTACAATGAGCAGTTCTTC
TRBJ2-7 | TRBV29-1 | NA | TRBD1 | CSVTGTGILEQYF | TGCAGCGTAACAGGGACAGGAATCCTCGAGCAGTACTTC
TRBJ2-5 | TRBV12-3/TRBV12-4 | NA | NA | CASSFGLGDGETQYF | TGTGCCAGCAGTTTTGGATTGGGGGACGGGGAGACCCAGTACTTC
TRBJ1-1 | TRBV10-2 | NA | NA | CASSEPRGGTEAFF | TGCGCCAGCAGTGAGCCCAGGGGTGGCACTGAAGCTTTCTTT
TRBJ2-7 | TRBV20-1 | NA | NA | CSARGAGRSEQYF | TGCAGTGCTAGAGGTGCCGGGAGAAGCGAGCAGTACTTC
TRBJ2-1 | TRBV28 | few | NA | CASSLGRGVNEQFF | TGTGCCAGCAGTTTAGGGCGGGGTGTAAATGAGCAGTTCTTC
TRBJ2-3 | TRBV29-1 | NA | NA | CSVSELTDTQYF | TGCAGCGTTTCAGAGCTCACAGATACGCAGTATTTT
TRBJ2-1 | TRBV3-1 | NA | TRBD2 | CASSQVLAGGQFF | TGTGCCAGCAGCCAAGTACTAGCGGGAGGACAGTTCTTC
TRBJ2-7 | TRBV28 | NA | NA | CASSFRPPSYEQYF | TGTGCCAGCAGTTTCCGTCCCCCCTCCTACGAGCAGTACTTC
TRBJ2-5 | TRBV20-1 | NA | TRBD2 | CSAREQSGLALETQYF | TGCAGTGCTAGAGAACAGTCGGGACTAGCGTTGGAGACCCAGTACTTC
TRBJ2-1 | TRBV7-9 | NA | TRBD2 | CASSLAGGFRGSSYNEQFF | TGTGCCAGCAGCTTAGCGGGGGGTTTTCGCGGGAGCTCCTACAATGAGCAGTTCTTC
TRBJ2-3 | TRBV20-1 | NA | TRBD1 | CSARSRDRGADTQYF | TGCAGTGCTAGGAGCCGGGACAGGGGAGCAGATACGCAGTATTTT
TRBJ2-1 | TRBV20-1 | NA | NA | CSAWDYNEQFF | TGCAGTGCCTGGGACTACAATGAGCAGTTCTTC
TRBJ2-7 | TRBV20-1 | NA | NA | CSAEPTALYEQYF | TGCAGTGCTGAGCCAACAGCTTTATACGAGCAGTACTTC
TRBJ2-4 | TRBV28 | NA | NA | CASSSPRDPLAKNIQYF | TGTGCCAGCAGTTCCCCCCGGGACCCCCTAGCCAAAAACATTCAGTACTTC
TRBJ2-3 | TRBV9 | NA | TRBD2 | CASKAGLTDTQYF | TGTGCCAGCAAAGCGGGACTCACAGATACGCAGTATTTT
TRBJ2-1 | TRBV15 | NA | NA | CATSRGLVMNEQFF | TGTGCCACCAGCAGAGGCCTAGTTATGAATGAGCAGTTCTTC
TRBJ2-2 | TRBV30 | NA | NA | CAWSVGPRSGELFF | TGTGCCTGGAGTGTTGGCCCTCGCTCCGGGGAGCTGTTTTTT
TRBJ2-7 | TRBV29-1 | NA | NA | CSARTPTYEQYF | TGCAGCGCCCGGACTCCCACCTACGAGCAGTACTTC